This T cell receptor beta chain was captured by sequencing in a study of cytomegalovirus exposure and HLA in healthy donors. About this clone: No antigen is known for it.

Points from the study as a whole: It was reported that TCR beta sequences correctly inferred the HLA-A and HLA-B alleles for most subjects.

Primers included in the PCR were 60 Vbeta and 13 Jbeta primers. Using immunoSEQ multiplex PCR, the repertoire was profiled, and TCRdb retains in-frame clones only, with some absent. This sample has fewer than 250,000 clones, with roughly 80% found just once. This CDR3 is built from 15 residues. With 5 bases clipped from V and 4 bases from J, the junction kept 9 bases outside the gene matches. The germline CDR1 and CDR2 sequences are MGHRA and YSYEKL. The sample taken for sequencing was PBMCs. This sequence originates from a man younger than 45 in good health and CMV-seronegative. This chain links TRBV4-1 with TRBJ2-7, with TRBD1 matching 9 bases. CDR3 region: CASSGRQGDLYEQYF. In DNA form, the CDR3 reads TGCGCCAGCAGCGGACGACAGGGGGATTTGTACGAGCAGTACTTC.